This T cell receptor beta chain was captured in a study of T cell repertoires in cytomegalovirus infection (dated by TCRdb to the late 2010s). Describing the broader study: Because public TCR beta signatures pointed to carriage of CMV infection together with the matching HLA type, the HLA type of each donor mattered for the analysis. The research as a whole found: The ex vivo response was dominated by HLA-C-restricted CMV-specific TCR beta clonotypes, which also provided the single most frequent clonotype in two of eight donors. In both this cohort and an independent roughly 330-donor cohort, the cumulative frequency of public TCR beta family members distinguished carriers of CMV infection plus the relevant HLA type.

Comment on this clonotype: The antigen this receptor binds is unknown. Per-base quality was not reported, and no clone a single base away is much larger than it.

The sample was run on an Illumina HiSeq 1500. TCRdb reran the public reads through fastp at Q25 and MiXCR, keeping productive beta chains. For every CDR3 protein sequence, its rows merge into one entry that carries the most common genes and DNA. The sample table shows almost 500,000 distinct CDR3 sequences, and approximately 10% are seen once. About a tenth of the sample rests with the top ten. The TCR originated in a human donor in good health (CMV status not recorded). Some clones in this sample may be carry-over from other donors' samples. Material: PBMCs.

In nucleotides, the sequence is TGTGCCAGCAGTGCCCCCCGGGACCGGCGGACTGAAGCTTTCTTT. Translation gives CASSAPRDRRTEAFF. The rearrangement joined TRBV28 to TRBJ1-1; TRBD1 is possibly the D segment (5 matching bases). V is reduced by 5 bases and J by 5 bases, leaving a spacing of 18 bases between them. CDR1 MDHEN and CDR2 SYDVKM were looked up in the germline V gene. Including cysteine and phenylalanine, the CDR3 has 15 amino acids. Only the CDR3 DNA is retained, 45 bases long and in frame from the first base.